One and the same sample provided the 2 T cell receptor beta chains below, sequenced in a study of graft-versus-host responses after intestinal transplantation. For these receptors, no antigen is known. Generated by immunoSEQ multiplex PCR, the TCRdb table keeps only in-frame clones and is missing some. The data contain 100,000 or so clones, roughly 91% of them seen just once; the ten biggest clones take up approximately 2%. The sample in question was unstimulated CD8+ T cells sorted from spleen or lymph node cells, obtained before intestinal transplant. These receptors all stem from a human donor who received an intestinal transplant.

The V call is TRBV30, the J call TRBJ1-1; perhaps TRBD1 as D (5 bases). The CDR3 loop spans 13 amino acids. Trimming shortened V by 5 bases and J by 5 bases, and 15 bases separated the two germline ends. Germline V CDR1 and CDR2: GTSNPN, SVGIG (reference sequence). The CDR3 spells CAWAGTGETEAFF. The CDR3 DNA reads TGTGCCTGGGCCGGGACGGGGGAGACTGAAGCTTTCTTT.

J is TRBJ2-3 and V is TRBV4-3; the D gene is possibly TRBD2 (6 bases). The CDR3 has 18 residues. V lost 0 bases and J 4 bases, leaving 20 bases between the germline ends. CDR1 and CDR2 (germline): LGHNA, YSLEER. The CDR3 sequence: CASSQDVILAVSADTQYF. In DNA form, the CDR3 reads TGCGCCAGCAGCCAAGATGTCATACTAGCAGTGTCGGCAGATACGCAGTATTTT.